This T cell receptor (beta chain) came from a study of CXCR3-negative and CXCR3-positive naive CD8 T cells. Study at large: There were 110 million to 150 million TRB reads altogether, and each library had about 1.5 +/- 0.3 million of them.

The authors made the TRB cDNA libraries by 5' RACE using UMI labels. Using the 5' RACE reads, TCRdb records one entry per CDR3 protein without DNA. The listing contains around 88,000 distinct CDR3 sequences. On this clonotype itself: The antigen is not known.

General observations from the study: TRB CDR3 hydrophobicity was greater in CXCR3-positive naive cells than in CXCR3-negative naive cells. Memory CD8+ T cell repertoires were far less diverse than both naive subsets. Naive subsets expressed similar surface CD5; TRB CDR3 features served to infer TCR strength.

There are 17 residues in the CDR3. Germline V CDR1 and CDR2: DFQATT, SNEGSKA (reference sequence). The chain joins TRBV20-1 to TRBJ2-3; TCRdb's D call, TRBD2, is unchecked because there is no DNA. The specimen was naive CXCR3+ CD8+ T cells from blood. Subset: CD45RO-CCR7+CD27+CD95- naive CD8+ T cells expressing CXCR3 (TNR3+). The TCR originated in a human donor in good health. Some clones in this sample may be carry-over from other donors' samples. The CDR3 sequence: CSARDLWQEAGTDTQYF.